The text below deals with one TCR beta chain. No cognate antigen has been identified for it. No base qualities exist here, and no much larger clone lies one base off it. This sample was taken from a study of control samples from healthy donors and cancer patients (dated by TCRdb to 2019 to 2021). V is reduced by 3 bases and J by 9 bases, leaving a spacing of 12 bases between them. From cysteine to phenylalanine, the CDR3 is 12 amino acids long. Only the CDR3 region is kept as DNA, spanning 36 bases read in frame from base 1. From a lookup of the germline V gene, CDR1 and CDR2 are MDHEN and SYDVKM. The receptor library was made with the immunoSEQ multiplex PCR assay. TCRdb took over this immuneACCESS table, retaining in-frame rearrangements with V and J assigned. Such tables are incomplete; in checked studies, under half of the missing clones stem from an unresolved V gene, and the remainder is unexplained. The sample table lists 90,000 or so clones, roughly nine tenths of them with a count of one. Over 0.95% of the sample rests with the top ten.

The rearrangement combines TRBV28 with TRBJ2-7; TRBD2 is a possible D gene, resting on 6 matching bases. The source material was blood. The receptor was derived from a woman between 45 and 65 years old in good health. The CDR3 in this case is CASSFTSRRQYF. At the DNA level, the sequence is TGTGCCAGCAGTTTTACTAGCCGTAGGCAGTACTTC.